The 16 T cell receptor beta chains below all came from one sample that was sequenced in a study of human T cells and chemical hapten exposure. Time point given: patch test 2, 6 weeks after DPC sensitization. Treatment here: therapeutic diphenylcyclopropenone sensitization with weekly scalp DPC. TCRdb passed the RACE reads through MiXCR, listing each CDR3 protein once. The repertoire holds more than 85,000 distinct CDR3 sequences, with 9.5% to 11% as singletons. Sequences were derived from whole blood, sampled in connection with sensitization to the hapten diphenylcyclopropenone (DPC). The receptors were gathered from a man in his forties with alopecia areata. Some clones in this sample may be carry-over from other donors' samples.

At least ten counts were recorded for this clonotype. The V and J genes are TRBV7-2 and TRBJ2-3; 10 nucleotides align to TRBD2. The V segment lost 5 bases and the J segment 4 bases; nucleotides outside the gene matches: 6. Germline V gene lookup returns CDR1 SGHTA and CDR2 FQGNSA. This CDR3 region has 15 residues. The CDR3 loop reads CASSTSSGSSDTQYF. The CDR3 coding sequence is TGTGCCAGCAGCACTTCTAGCGGGAGCTCAGATACGCAGTATTTT.

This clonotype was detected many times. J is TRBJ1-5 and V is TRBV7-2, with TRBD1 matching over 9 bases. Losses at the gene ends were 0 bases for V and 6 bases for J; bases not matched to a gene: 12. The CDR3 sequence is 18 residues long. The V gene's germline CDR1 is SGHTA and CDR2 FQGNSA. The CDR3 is CASSLASTGGSFSQPQHF. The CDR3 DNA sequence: TGTGCCAGCAGCTTAGCGTCGACAGGGGGGAGTTTTAGTCAGCCCCAGCATTTT.

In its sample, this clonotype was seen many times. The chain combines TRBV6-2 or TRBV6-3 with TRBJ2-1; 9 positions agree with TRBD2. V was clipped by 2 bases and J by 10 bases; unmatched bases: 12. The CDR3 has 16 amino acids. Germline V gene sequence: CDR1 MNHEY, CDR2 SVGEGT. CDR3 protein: CASSYPGLARAGEQFF. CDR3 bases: TGTGCCAGCAGTTACCCGGGACTAGCTAGGGCAGGCGAGCAGTTCTTC.

CDR3 residues: CASSQAQGAYEQYF. The CDR3 DNA reads TGCGCCAGCAGCCAAGCACAGGGGGCCTACGAGCAGTACTTC. The chain employs TRBV4-3 and TRBJ2-7; 8 bases are shared with TRBD1. The germline gives CDR1 LGHNA, CDR2 YSLEER. This CDR3 has 14 residues. Trimming removed 1 base from V and 2 bases from J; junction bases left unmatched: 1.

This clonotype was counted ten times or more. The CDR3 DNA sequence: TGCAGCGCATCACCACCGGGAGGGCTCAATGAGCAGTTCTTC. This gives the protein CSASPPGGLNEQFF. The V and J genes are TRBV29-1 and TRBJ2-1; 8 nucleotides line up with TRBD2. V dropped 7 bases and J dropped 6; count of bases not matched to a gene: 11. The CDR3 loop spans 14 amino acids. CDR1 is SQVTM and CDR2 is ANQGSEA in the germline V gene.

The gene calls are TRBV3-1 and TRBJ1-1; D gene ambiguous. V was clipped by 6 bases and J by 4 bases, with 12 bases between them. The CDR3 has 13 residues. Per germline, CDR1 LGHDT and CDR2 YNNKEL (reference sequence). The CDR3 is CASRREPGTEAFF. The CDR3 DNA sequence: TGTGCCAGCAGACGGGAGCCGGGCACTGAAGCTTTCTTT.

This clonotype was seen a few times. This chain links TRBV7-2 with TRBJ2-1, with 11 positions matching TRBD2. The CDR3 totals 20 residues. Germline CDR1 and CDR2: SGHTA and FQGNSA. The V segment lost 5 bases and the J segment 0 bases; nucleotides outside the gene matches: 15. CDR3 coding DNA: TGTGCCAGCAGCCGGGGCCCGGGACTAGCGGCCAGAAGCTCCTACAATGAGCAGTTCTTC. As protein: CASSRGPGLAARSSYNEQFF.

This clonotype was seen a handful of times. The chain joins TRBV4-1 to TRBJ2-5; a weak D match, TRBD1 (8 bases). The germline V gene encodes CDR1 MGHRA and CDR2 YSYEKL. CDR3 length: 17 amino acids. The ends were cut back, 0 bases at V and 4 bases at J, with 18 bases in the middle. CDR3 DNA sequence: TGCGCCAGCAGCCAAGATGGCAGGGGGCCGGGGGGAGAGACCCAGTACTTC. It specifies CASSQDGRGPGGETQYF.

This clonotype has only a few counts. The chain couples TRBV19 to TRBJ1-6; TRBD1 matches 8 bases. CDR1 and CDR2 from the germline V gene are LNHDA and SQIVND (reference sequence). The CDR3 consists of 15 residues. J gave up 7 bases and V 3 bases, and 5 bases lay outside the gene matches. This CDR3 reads CASSMRTGRNSPLHF. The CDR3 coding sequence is TGTGCCAGTAGTATGCGGACAGGGAGGAATTCACCCCTCCACTTT.

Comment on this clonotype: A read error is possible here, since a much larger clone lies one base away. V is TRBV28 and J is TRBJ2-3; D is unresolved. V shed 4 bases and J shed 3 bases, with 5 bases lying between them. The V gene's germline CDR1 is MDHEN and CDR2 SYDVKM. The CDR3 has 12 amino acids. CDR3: CASSSKTDTQYF. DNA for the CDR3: TGTGCCAGCAGTTCTAAAACAGATACGCAGTATTTT.

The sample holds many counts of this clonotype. CDR3 protein: CASRLAGQEAGNTIYF. The CDR3 DNA reads as TGTGCCAGCAGGCTAGCGGGACAGGAGGCTGGAAACACCATATATTTT. The chain couples TRBV4-2 to TRBJ1-3; 8 bases align to TRBD1. The CDR3 is 16 amino acids. V lost 6 bases to trimming and J lost 2 bases; unmatched junction nucleotides: 9. Germline lookup yields CDR1 LGHNA and CDR2 YNFKEQ.

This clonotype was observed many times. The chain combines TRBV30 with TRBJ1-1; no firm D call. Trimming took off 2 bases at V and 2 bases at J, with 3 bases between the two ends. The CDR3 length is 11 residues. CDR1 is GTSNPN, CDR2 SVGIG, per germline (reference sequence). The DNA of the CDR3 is TGTGCCTGGAGTACTAACACTGAAGCTTTCTTT. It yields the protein CAWSTNTEAFF.

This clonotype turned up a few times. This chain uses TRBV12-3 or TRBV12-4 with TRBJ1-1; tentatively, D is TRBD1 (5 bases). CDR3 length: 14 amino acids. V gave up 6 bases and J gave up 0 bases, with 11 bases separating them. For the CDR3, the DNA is TGTGCCAGCAGCTTACAGGTCCTGAACACTGAAGCTTTCTTT. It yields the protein CASSLQVLNTEAFF.

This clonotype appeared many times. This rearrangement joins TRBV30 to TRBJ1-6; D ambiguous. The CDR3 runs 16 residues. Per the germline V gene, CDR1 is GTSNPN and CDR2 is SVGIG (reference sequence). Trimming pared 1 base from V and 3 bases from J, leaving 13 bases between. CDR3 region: CAWSGLRLDYNSPLHF. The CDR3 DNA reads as TGTGCCTGGAGTGGACTGAGATTAGACTATAATTCACCCCTCCACTTT.

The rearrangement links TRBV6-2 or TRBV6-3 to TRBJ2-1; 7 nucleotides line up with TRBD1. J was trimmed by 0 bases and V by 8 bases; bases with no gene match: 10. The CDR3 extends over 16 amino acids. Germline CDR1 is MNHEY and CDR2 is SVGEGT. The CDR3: CASSNRGQSSYNEQFF. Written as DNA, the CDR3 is TGTGCCAGCTCGAACCGGGGACAGTCCTCCTACAATGAGCAGTTCTTC.

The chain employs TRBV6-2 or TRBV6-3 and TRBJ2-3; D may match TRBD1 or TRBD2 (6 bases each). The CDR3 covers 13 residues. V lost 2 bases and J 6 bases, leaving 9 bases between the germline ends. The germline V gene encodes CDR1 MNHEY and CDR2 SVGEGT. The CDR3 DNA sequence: TGTGCCAGCAGTTACATGGGGGGCGATACGCAGTATTTT. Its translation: CASSYMGGDTQYF.